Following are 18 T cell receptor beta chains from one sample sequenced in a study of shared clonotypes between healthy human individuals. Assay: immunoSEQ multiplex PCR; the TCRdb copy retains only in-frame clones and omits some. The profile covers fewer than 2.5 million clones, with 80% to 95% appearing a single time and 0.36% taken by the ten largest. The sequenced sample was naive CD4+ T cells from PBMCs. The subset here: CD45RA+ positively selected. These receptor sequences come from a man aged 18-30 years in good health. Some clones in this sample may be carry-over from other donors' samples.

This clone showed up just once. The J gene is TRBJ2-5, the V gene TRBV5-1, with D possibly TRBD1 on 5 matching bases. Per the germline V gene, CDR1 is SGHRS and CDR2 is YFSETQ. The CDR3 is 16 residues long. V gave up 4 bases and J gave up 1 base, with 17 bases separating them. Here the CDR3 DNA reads TGCGCCAGCAGCCCCAGACAGAACCCGATCCAAGAGACCCAGTACTTC. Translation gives CASSPRQNPIQETQYF.

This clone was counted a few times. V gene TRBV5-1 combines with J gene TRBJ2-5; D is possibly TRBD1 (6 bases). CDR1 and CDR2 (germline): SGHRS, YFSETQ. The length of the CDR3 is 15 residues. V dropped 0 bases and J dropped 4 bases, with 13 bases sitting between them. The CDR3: CASSLEAGTRETQYF. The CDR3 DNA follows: TGCGCCAGCAGCTTGGAGGCAGGGACACGAGAGACCCAGTACTTC.

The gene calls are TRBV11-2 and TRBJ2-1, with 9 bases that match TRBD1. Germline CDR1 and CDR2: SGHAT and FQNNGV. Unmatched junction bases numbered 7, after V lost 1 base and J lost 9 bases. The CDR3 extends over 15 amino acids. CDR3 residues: CASSLGPGQGSEQFF. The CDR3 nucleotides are TGTGCCAGCAGCTTAGGCCCGGGACAGGGCTCTGAGCAGTTCTTC. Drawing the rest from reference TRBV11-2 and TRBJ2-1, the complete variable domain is EAGVAQSPRYKIIEKRQSVAFWCNPISGHATLYWYQQILGQGPKLLIQFQNNGVVDDSQLPKDRFSAERLKGVDSTLKIQPAKLEDSAVYLCASSLGPGQGSEQFFGPGTRLTVL.

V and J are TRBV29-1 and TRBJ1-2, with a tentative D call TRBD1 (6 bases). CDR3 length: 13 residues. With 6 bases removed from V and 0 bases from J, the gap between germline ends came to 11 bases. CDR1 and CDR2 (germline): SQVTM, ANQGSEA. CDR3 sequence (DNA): TGCAGCGTACAAGGACAGACTAACTATGGCTACACCTTC. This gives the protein CSVQGQTNYGYTF.

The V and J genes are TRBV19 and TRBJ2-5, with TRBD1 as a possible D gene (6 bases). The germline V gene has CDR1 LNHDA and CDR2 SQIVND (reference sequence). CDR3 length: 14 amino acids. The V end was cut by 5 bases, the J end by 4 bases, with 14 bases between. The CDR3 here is CASSVQGTRETQYF. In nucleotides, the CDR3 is TGTGCCAGTAGTGTCCAAGGGACAAGAGAGACCCAGTACTTC.

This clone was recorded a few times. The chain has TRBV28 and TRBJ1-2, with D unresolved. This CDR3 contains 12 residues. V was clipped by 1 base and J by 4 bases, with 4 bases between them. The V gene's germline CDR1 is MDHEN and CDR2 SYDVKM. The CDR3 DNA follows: TGTGCCAGCAGTTTATCCATCTATGGCTACACCTTC. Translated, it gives CASSLSIYGYTF.

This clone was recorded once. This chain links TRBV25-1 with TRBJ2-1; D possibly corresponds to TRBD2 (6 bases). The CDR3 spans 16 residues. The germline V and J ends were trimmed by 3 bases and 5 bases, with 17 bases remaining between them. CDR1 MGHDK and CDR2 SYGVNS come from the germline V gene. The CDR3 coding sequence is TGTGCCAGCAGTGAGAGCGGGTTACGACTACACAATGAGCAGTTCTTC. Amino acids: CASSESGLRLHNEQFF.

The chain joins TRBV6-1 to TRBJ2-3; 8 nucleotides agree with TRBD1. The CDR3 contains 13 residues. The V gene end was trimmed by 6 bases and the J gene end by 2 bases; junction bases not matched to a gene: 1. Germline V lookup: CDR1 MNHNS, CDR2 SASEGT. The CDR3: CASRDRVTDTQYF. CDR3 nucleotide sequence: TGTGCCAGCAGGGACAGGGTCACAGATACGCAGTATTTT.

This CDR3 is CASSPGHLGNEKLFF. The CDR3 DNA is TGTGCCAGCAGCCCCGGACATCTCGGTAATGAAAAACTGTTTTTT. The genes are TRBV6-4 and TRBJ1-4; D is perhaps TRBD1 (5 bases). V was trimmed by 6 bases and J by 4 bases, leaving 15 bases between them. This CDR3 is 15 amino acids long. CDR1 and CDR2 from the germline V gene are MRHNA and SNTAGT.

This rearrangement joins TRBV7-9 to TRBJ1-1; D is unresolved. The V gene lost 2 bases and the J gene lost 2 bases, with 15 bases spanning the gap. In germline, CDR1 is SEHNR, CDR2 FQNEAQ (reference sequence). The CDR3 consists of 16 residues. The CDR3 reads CASSLRPSKLNTEAFF. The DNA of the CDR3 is TGTGCCAGCAGCTTAAGGCCCTCCAAGCTAAACACTGAAGCTTTCTTT.

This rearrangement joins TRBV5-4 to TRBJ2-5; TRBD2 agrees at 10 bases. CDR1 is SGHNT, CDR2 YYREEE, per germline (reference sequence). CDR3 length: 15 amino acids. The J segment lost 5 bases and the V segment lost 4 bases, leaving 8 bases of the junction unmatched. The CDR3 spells CASSPATSGLETQYF. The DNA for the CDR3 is TGTGCCAGCAGCCCGGCGACTAGCGGGTTGGAGACCCAGTACTTC.

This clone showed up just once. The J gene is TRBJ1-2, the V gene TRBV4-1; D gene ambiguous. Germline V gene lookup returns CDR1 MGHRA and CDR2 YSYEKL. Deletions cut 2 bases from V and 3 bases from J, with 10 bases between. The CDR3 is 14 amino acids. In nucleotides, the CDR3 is TGCGCCAGCAGCCAAAATCCCGCCCACTATGGCTACACCTTC. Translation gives CASSQNPAHYGYTF.

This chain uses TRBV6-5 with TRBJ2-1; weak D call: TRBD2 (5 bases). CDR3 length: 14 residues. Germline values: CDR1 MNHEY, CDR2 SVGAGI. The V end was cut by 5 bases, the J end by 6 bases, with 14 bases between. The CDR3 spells CASSHSGSGNEQFF. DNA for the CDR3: TGTGCCAGCAGTCATTCGGGGTCCGGCAATGAGCAGTTCTTC.

The CDR3 spells CASSLGTSSAYEQYF. The DNA for the CDR3 is TGCGCCAGCAGCTTGGGGACTAGTAGCGCCTACGAGCAGTACTTC. The V gene is TRBV5-1, the J gene TRBJ2-7; TRBD2 agrees at 7 bases. CDR3 size: 15 residues. Trimming took 0 bases from V and 2 from J; bases not matched to a gene: 5. In germline, CDR1 is SGHRS, CDR2 YFSETQ.

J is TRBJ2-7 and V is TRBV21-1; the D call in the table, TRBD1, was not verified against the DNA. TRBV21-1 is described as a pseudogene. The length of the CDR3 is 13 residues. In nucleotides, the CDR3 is TGTGCCCCCCCCACAGGGGATCCTCGCGAGCAGTACTTC. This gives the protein CAPPTGDPREQYF.

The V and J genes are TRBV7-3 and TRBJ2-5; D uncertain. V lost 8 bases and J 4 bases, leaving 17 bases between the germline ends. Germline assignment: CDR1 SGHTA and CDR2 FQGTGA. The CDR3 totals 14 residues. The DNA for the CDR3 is TGTGCCAGCGGTCCCACCGGACCCCCAGAGACCCAGTACTTC. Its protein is CASGPTGPPETQYF.

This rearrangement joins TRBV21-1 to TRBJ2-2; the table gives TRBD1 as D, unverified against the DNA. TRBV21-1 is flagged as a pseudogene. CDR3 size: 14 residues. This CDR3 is CASSTLQGSGELFF. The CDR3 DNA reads TGTGCCAGCAGCACCCTACAGGGCTCCGGGGAGCTGTTTTTT.

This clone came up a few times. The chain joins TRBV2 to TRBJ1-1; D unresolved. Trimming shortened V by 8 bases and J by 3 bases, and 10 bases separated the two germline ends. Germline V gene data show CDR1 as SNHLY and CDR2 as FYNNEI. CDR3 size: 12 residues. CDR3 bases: TGTGCCAGCGGGAACTCGTACACTGAAGCTTTCTTT. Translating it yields CASGNSYTEAFF.